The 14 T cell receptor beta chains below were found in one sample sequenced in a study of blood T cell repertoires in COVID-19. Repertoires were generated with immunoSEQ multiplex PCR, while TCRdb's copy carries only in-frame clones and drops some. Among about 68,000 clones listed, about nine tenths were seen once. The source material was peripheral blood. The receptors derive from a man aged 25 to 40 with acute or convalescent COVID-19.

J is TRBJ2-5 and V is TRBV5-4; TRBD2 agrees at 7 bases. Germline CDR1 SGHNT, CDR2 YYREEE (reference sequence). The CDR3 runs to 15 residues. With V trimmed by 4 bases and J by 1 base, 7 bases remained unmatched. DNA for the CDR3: TGTGCCAGCAGCCAGGAGGGACTATCCCAAGAGACCCAGTACTTC. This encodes CASSQEGLSQETQYF.

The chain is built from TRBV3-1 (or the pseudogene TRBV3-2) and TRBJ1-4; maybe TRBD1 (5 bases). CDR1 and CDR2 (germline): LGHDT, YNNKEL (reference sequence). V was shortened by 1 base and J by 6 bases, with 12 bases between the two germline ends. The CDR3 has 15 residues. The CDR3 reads CASSQGTGWDEKLFF. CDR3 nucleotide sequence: TGTGCCAGCAGCCAAGGAACAGGCTGGGATGAAAAACTGTTTTTT.

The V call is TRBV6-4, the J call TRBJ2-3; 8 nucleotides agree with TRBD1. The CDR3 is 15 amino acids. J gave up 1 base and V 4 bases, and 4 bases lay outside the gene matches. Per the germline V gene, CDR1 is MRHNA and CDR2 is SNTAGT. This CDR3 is CASSAKTGGTDTQYF. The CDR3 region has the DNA TGTGCCAGCAGTGCCAAGACAGGGGGCACAGATACGCAGTATTTT.

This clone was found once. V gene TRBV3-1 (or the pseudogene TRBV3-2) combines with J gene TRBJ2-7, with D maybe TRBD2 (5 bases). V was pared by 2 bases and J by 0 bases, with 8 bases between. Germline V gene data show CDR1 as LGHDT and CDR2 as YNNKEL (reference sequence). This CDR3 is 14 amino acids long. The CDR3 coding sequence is TGTGCCAGCAGCCAAAGCGGCAGCTCCTACGAGCAGTACTTC. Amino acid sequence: CASSQSGSSYEQYF.

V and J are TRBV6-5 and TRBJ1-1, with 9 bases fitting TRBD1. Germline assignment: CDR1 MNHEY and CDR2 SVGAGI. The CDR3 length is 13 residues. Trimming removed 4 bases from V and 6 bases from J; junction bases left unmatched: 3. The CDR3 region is CASSLRQGAEAFF. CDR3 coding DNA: TGTGCCAGCAGTTTAAGACAGGGGGCTGAAGCTTTCTTT.

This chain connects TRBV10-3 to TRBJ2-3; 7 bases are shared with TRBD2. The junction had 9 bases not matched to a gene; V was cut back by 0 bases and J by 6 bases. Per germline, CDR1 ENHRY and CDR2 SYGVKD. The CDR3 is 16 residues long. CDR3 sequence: CAISESLGGRADTQYF. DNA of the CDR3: TGTGCCATCAGTGAGTCGTTGGGAGGGCGGGCTGATACGCAGTATTTT.

The CDR3 DNA reads TGTGCCAGCAGCGTAGATTCAGGGGGTACCTACGAGCAGTACTTC. Translating gives CASSVDSGGTYEQYF. This rearrangement joins TRBV9 to TRBJ2-7; 7 positions agree with TRBD1. Trimming removed 0 bases from V and 2 bases from J; junction bases left unmatched: 5. The germline CDR1 and CDR2 sequences are SGDLS and YYNGEE. The CDR3 runs 15 residues. Filled out from reference TRBV9 and TRBJ2-7, the complete variable domain reads DSGVTQTPKHLITATGQRVTLRCSPRSGDLSVYWYQQSLDQGLQFLIQYYNGEERAKGNILERFSAQQFPDLHSELNLSSLELGDSALYFCASSVDSGGTYEQYFGPGTRLTVT.

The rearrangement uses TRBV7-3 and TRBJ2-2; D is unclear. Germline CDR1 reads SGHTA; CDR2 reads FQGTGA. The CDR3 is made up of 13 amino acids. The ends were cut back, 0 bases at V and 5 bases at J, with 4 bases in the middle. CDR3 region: CASSLTQTGELFF. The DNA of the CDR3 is TGTGCCAGCAGCTTAACCCAGACCGGGGAGCTGTTTTTT.

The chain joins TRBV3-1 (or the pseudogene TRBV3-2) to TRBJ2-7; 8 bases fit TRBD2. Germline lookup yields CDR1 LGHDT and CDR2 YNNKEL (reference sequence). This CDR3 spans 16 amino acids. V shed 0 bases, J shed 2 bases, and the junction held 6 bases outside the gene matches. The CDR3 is CASSQDRAGLAYEQYF. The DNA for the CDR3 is TGTGCCAGCAGCCAAGATCGCGCGGGACTAGCCTACGAGCAGTACTTC.

In DNA form, the CDR3 reads TGTGCCAGCAGCGGCGACAGGGGGCTGAACTATGGCTACACCTTC. This translates into CASSGDRGLNYGYTF. The rearrangement joins TRBV9 to TRBJ1-2; TRBD1 matches at 10 bases. With V trimmed by 3 bases and J by 2 bases, 4 bases remained unmatched. The CDR3 has 15 amino acids. CDR1 is SGDLS, CDR2 YYNGEE, per germline.

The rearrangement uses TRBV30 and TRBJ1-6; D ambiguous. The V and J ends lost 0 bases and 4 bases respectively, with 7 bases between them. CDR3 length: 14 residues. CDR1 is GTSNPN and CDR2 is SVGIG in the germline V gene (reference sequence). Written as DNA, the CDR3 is TGTGCCTGGAGTGTAGGCAGGTATAATTCACCCCTCCACTTT. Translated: CAWSVGRYNSPLHF. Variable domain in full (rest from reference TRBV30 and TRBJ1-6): SQTIHQWPATLVQPVGSPLSLECTVEGTSNPNLYWYRQAAGRGLQLLFYSVGIGQISSEVPQNLSASRPQDRQFILSSKKLLLSDSGFYLCAWSVGRYNSPLHFGNGTRLTVT.

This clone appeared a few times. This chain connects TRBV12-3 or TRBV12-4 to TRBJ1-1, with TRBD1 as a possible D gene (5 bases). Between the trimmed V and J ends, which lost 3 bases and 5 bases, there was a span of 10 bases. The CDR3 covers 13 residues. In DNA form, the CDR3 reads TGTGCCAGCAGTTTCCGGGGGGGGACTGAAGCTTTCTTT. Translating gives CASSFRGGTEAFF.

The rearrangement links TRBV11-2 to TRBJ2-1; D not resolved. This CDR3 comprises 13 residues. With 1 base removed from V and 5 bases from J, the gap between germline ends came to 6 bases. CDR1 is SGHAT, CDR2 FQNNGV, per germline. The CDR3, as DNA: TGTGCCAGCAGCTTAGGCGCGGACAATGAGCAGTTCTTC. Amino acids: CASSLGADNEQFF.

CDR3 protein: CASSQVATGRETQYF. The CDR3 coding sequence is TGCGCCAGCAGCCAAGTTGCGACAGGGCGAGAGACCCAGTACTTC. V usage is TRBV4-1 and J usage is TRBJ2-5, with 7 positions matching TRBD1. The V gene's germline CDR1 is MGHRA and CDR2 YSYEKL. The CDR3 spans 15 residues. V gave up 1 base and J gave up 4 bases; unmatched junction bases: 6.